The 16 T cell receptor beta chains in this list originate from one sample, sequenced in a study of OX40 agonist ivuxolimab in advanced cancers. The repertoire was sequenced with immunoSEQ multiplex PCR; TCRdb's copy has only in-frame clones and lacks some. The sample contains 45,000 to 60,000 clones, approximately 90% of which appear only once. The specimen comprised CD4+ or CD8+ T cells sorted from blood, sampled in a trial of the OX40 agonist ivuxolimab. The receptors shown here come from an adult with an advanced solid tumor such as melanoma, head and neck, liver or kidney cancer.

The V and J genes are TRBV10-3 and TRBJ2-2; 12 bases agree with TRBD1. Losses at the gene ends were 3 bases for V and 6 bases for J; bases not matched to a gene: 5. CDR3 length equals 16 residues. CDR1 and CDR2 (germline): ENHRY, SYGVKD. The CDR3 DNA reads TGTGCCATCAGTGATCTCGGGACAGGGGGCGCCGGGGAGCTGTTTTTT. This translates into CAISDLGTGGAGELFF.

V usage is TRBV2 and J usage is TRBJ1-4, with D uncertain. There are 15 residues in the CDR3. Germline-derived CDR1 and CDR2 are SNHLY and FYNNEI. V lost 4 bases to trimming and J lost 6 bases, with 15 bases between them. For the CDR3, the DNA is TGTGCCAGCAGTGTCCGCCGGGCCACGGATGAAAAACTGTTTTTT. This codes for CASSVRRATDEKLFF.

The rearrangement links TRBV11-2 to TRBJ1-2, with 9 positions matching TRBD1. Germline CDR1 and CDR2: SGHAT and FQNNGV. V lost 6 bases to trimming and J lost 5 bases; unmatched junction nucleotides: 10. This CDR3 has 15 residues. The DNA for the CDR3 is TGTGCCAGCAGACGCCTTAGACAGGGGGGGTATGGCTACACCTTC. This encodes CASRRLRQGGYGYTF.

This clone occurred once. This chain uses TRBV6-6 with TRBJ2-1; TRBD2 matches at 7 bases. Losses at the gene ends were 5 bases for V and 7 bases for J; bases not matched to a gene: 8. Per the germline V gene, CDR1 is MNHNY and CDR2 is SVGAGI (reference sequence). The CDR3 covers 14 residues. CDR3: CASSAGTGLNEQFF. CDR3 DNA: TGTGCCAGCAGTGCCGGGACGGGACTAAATGAGCAGTTCTTC.

The rearrangement uses TRBV6-1 and TRBJ1-2; 9 bases match TRBD1. The CDR3 contains 13 residues. The germline V gene encodes CDR1 MNHNS and CDR2 SASEGT. The J segment lost 4 bases and the V segment lost 6 bases, leaving 3 bases of the junction unmatched. The chain's CDR3 is CASRRQGGYGYTF. The CDR3 DNA reads TGTGCCAGCAGGAGACAGGGGGGCTATGGCTACACCTTC.

The CDR3 DNA sequence: TGCGCCAGCAGCCCAGGGGCCAGGGTTGTAAGGAGCGAGCAGTACTTC. Translated: CASSPGARVVRSEQYF. The chain recombines TRBV5-1 with TRBJ2-7; D is possibly TRBD1 (6 bases). The ends were cut back, 4 bases at V and 6 bases at J, with 23 bases in the middle. The CDR3 runs 16 residues. Germline CDR1 is SGHRS and CDR2 is YFSETQ.

The rearrangement joins TRBV5-1 to TRBJ2-2; no definite D call. CDR3 size: 12 residues. V was trimmed by 4 bases and J by 2 bases, leaving 3 bases between them. CDR1 is SGHRS and CDR2 is YFSETQ in the germline V gene. The CDR3 DNA follows: TGCGCCAGCAGCCTCAACACCGGGGAGCTGTTTTTT. Encoded protein: CASSLNTGELFF.

This chain uses TRBV6-5 with TRBJ2-1; D not resolved. Germline V gene sequence: CDR1 MNHEY, CDR2 SVGAGI. The CDR3 is 14 residues long. Between the trimmed V and J ends, which lost 2 bases and 8 bases, there was a span of 13 bases. This CDR3 is CASSYTPRVYEQFF. CDR3 nucleotide sequence: TGTGCCAGCAGTTACACCCCTAGAGTGTATGAGCAGTTCTTC.

The chain has TRBV5-4 and TRBJ1-5, with TRBD1 as a possible D gene (6 bases). Trimming left V 7 bases short and J 6 bases short, with 17 bases between. The CDR3 is made up of 14 amino acids. The germline CDR1 and CDR2 sequences are SGHNT and YYREEE (reference sequence). CDR3: CASAGPGAGQPQHF. The DNA of the CDR3 is TGTGCCAGCGCAGGCCCGGGGGCAGGTCAGCCCCAGCATTTT.

The chain has TRBV7-2 and TRBJ1-1; TRBD1 agrees at 8 bases. Germline V gene sequence: CDR1 SGHTA, CDR2 FQGNSA. V lost 7 bases, J lost 1 base, and 5 bases stayed unmatched. The CDR3 is 14 residues long. CDR3 coding DNA: TGTGCCAGCACCCGGACAGGGCAGAACACTGAAGCTTTCTTT. Translated: CASTRTGQNTEAFF.

The table lists this clone with a few counts. V and J are TRBV7-2 and TRBJ1-2, with 7 positions matching TRBD1. The length of the CDR3 is 13 residues. Germline loops: CDR1 SGHTA, CDR2 FQGNSA. V shed 1 base, J shed 7 bases, and the junction held 3 bases outside the gene matches. CDR3 bases: TGTGCCAGCAGCTTAGAGGGGGCGCTTGGCTACACCTTC. It codes for CASSLEGALGYTF. The variable domain in full, with the rest retrieved from reference TRBV7-2 and TRBJ1-2, is GAGVSQSPSNKVTEKGKDVELRCDPISGHTALYWYRQSLGQGLEFLIYFQGNSAPDKSGLPSDRFSAERTGGSVSTLTIQRTQQEDSAVYLCASSLEGALGYTFGSGTRLTVV.

The gene calls are TRBV21-1 and TRBJ1-2. TRBV21-1 is a pseudogene locus. This CDR3 region has 16 residues. The DNA of the CDR3 is TGTGCCAGCAGCACGACTCTGGGTGGCAGATTCGGGGGCTACACCTTC. This sequence encodes CASSTTLGGRFGGYTF.

The CDR3, as DNA: TGCAGCGTTGAGGACAGGGGTAGCACAGATACGCAGTATTTT. Translation gives CSVEDRGSTDTQYF. This chain links TRBV29-1 with TRBJ2-3, with 9 bases that match TRBD1. The V segment lost 3 bases and the J segment 0 bases; nucleotides outside the gene matches: 1. Germline CDR1 reads SQVTM; CDR2 reads ANQGSEA. This CDR3 contains 14 residues.

The rearrangement joins TRBV5-1 to TRBJ1-1; the D gene is possibly TRBD1 (5 bases). CDR3 length: 12 amino acids. CDR1 is SGHRS, CDR2 YFSETQ, per germline. The DNA for the CDR3 is TGCGCTGCAGCCGGGGGGACCCTTGAAGCTTTCTTT. Translated: CAAAGGTLEAFF.

V usage is TRBV9 and J usage is TRBJ1-1; D unclear. The V end lost 3 bases, the J end lost 3 bases, and 12 bases lay between the germline ends. Germline CDR1 reads SGDLS; CDR2 reads YYNGEE. The CDR3 has 14 amino acids. This CDR3 reads CASSAAPWDTEAFF. In DNA, the CDR3 is TGTGCCAGCAGCGCCGCTCCTTGGGACACTGAAGCTTTCTTT.

The chain joins TRBV5-4 to TRBJ2-5, with 10 bases that match TRBD2. Germline V gene sequence: CDR1 SGHNT, CDR2 YYREEE (reference sequence). Trimming at V came to 5 bases and at J to 5 bases, leaving 9 bases not matched to a gene. This CDR3 is built from 15 residues. CDR3 residues: CASSIRLAGRETQYF. CDR3 DNA sequence: TGTGCCAGCAGTATTAGACTAGCGGGTAGGGAGACCCAGTACTTC.